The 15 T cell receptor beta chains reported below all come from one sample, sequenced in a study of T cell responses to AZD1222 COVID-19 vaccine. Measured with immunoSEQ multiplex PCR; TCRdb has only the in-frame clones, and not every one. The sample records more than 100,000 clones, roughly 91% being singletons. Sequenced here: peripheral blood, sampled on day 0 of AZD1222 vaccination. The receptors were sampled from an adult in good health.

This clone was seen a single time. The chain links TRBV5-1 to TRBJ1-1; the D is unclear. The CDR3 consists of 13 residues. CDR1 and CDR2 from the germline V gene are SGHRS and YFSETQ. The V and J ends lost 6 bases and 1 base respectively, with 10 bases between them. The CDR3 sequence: CASTGLGNTEAFF. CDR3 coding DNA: TGCGCCAGCACTGGTCTGGGGAACACTGAAGCTTTCTTT.

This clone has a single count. The CDR3 loop is CASSLDSGYDNSPLHF. The CDR3 DNA follows: TGCGCCAGCAGCTTGGATTCAGGGTATGATAATTCACCCCTCCACTTT. The chain employs TRBV5-1 and TRBJ1-6, with D tentatively TRBD1 (5 bases). CDR1 is SGHRS and CDR2 is YFSETQ in the germline V gene. The V end lost 0 bases, the J end lost 5 bases, and 12 bases lay between the germline ends. This CDR3 contains 16 residues.

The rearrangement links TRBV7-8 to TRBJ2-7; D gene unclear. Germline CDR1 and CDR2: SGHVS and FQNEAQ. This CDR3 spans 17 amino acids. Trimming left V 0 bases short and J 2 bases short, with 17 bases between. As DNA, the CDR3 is TGTGCCAGCAGCTTAGCCCCGACAAGGGATTATGCCTACGAGCAGTACTTC. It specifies CASSLAPTRDYAYEQYF.

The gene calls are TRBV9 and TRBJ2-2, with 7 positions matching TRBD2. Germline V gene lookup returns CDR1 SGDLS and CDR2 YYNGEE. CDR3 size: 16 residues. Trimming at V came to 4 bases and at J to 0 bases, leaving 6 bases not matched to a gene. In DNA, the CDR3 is TGTGCCAGCAGCCGAACTAGCGACCCGAACACCGGGGAGCTGTTTTTT. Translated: CASSRTSDPNTGELFF. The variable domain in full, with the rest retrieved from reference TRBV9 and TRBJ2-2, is DSGVTQTPKHLITATGQRVTLRCSPRSGDLSVYWYQQSLDQGLQFLIQYYNGEERAKGNILERFSAQQFPDLHSELNLSSLELGDSALYFCASSRTSDPNTGELFFGEGSRLTVL.

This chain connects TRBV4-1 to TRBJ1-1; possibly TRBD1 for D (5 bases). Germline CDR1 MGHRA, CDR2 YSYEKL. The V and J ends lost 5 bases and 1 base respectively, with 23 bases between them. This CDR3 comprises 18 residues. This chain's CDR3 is CASSGSREANVRNTEAFF. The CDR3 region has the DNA TGCGCCAGCAGCGGGTCCAGGGAGGCGAACGTCCGGAACACTGAAGCTTTCTTT.

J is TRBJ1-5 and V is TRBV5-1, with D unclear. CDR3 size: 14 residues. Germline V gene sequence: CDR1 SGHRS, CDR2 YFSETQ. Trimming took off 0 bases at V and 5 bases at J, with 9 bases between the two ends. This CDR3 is CASSLDSADQPQHF. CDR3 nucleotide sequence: TGCGCCAGCAGCTTGGACAGTGCCGATCAGCCCCAGCATTTT.

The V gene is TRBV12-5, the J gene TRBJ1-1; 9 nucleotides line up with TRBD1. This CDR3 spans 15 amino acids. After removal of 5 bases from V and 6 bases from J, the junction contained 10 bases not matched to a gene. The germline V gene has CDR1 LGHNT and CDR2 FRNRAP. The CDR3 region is CASGPQGQGMAEAFF. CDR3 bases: TGTGCTAGTGGTCCCCAGGGACAGGGAATGGCTGAAGCTTTCTTT.

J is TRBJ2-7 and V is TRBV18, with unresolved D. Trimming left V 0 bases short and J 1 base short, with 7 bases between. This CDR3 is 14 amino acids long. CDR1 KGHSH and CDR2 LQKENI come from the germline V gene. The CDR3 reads CASSPPDPSYEQYF. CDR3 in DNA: TGTGCCAGCTCACCACCGGACCCATCCTACGAGCAGTACTTC. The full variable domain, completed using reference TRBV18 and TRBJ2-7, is NAGVMQNPRHLVRRRGQEARLRCSPMKGHSHVYWYRQLPEEGLKFMVYLQKENIIDESGMPKERFSAEFPKEGPSILRIQQVVRGDSAAYFCASSPPDPSYEQYFGPGTRLTVT.

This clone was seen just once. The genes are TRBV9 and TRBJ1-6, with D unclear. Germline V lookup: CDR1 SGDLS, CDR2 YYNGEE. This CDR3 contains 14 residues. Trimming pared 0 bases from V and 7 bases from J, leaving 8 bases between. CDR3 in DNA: TGTGCCAGCAGCGTAGGACCCGTGAATTCACCCCTCCACTTT. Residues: CASSVGPVNSPLHF. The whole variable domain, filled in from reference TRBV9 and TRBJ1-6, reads DSGVTQTPKHLITATGQRVTLRCSPRSGDLSVYWYQQSLDQGLQFLIQYYNGEERAKGNILERFSAQQFPDLHSELNLSSLELGDSALYFCASSVGPVNSPLHFGNGTRLTVT.

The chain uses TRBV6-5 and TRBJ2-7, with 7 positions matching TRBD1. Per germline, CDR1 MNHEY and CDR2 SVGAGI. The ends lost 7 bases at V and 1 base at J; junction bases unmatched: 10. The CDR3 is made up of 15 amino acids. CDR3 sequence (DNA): TGTGCCAGCACTCCACCAGGGGGTCTATCCTACGAGCAGTACTTC. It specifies CASTPPGGLSYEQYF.

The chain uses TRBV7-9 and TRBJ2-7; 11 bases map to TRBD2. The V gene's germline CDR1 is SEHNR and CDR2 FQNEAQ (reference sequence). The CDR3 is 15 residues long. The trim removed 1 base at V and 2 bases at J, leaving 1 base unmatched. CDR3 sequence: CASSLGLAGTYEQYF. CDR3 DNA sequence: TGTGCCAGCAGCTTAGGACTAGCGGGGACCTACGAGCAGTACTTC.

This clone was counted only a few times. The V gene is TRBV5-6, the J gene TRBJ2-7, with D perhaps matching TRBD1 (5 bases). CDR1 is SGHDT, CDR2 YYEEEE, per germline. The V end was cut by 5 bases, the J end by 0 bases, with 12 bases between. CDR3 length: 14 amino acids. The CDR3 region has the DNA TGTGCCAGCAGTGTCGCAGGGTTCTCCTACGAGCAGTACTTC. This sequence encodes CASSVAGFSYEQYF.

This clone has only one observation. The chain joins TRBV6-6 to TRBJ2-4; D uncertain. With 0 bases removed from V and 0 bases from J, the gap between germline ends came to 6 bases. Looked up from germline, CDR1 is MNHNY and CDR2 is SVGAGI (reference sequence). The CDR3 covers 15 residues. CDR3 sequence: CASSYSTIAKNIQYF. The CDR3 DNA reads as TGTGCCAGCAGTTACTCGACCATAGCCAAAAACATTCAGTACTTC.

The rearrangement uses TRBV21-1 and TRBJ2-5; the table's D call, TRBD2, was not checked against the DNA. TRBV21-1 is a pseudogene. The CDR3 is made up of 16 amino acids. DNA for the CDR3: TGTGCCAGCAGCAAAGATCCGCGGGGGGGCCGGAAGACCCAGTACTTC. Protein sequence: CASSKDPRGGRKTQYF.

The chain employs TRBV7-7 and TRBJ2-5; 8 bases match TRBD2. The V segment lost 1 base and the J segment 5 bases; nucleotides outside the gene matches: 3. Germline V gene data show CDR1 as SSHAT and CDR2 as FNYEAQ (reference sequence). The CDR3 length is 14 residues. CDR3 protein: CASSLGRLAETQYF. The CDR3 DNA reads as TGTGCCAGCAGCTTAGGAAGACTAGCGGAGACCCAGTACTTC.